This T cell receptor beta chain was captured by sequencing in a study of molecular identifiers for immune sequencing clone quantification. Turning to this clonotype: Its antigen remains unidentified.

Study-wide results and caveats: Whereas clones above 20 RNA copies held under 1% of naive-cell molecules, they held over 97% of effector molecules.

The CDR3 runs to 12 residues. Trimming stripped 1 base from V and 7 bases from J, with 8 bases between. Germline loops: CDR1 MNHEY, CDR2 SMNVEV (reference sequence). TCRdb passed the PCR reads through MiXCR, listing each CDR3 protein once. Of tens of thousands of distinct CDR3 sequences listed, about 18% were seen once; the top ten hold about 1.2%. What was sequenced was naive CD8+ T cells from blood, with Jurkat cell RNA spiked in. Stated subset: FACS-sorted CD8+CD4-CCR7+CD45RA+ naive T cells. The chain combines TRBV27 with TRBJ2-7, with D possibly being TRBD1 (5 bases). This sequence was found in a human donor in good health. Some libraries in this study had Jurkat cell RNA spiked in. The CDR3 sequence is CASSLLGQEQYF. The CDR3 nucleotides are TGTGCCAGCAGTTTATTGGGGCAAGAGCAGTACTTC.